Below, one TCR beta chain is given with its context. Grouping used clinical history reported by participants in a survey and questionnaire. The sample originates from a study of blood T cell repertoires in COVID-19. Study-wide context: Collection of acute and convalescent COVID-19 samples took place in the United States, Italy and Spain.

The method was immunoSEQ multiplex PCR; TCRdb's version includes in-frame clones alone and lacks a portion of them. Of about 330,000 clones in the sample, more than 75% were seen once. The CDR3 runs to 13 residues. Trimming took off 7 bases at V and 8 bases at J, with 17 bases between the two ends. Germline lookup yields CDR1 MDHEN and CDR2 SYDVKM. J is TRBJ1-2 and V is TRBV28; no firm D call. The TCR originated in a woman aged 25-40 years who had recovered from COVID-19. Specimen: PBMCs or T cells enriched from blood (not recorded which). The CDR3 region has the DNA TGTGCCAGCAACCCACCCGTCGGGTCCGGCTACACCTTC. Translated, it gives CASNPPVGSGYTF.